This passage covers 25 T cell receptor beta chains from one sample sequenced in a study of cytomegalovirus exposure and HLA in healthy donors (dated by TCRdb to 2016 to 2017). Library construction relied on the immunoSEQ multiplex PCR assay. For the multiplex PCR, a mixture combining 60 forward primers for TCR Vbeta segments and 13 reverse primers for TCR Jbeta segments was used. The source is immuneACCESS, and TCRdb retained only in-frame sequences with V and J called. Part of the clones is not carried over; for the studies checked, unresolved V genes explain less than half of this, and the remainder is unexplained. The sample table contains 200,000 or so clones; only one count was recorded for about 80% of them. Roughly 2% of the sample lies in the top ten. Sequencing used PBMCs. These receptors came from a man between 18 and 29 years old in good health and CMV-seronegative.

The chain combines TRBV7-3 with TRBJ1-1; TRBD1 matches at 7 bases. The junction had 12 bases not matched to a gene; V was cut back by 4 bases and J by 1 base. In germline, CDR1 is SGHTA, CDR2 FQGTGA. The CDR3 is 17 residues long. The CDR3 spells CASSSSLMRQGNTEAFF. CDR3 DNA sequence: TGTGCCAGCAGCTCCTCCCTGATGAGACAGGGGAACACTGAAGCTTTCTTT.

The chain is built from TRBV27 and TRBJ1-5, with 10 bases identical to TRBD1. V shed 5 bases and J 6 bases; nucleotides not matched to a gene: 10. The CDR3 has 16 residues. Germline CDR1 is MNHEY and CDR2 is SMNVEV (reference sequence). CDR3 bases: TGTGCCAGCAGTATGCTTGGACAGGGGGGTGGTCAGCCCCAGCATTTT. Protein product: CASSMLGQGGGQPQHF.

The chain employs TRBV15 and TRBJ1-5; D gene ambiguous. In germline, CDR1 is LNHNV, CDR2 YYDKDF (reference sequence). V lost 0 bases to trimming and J lost 5 bases, with 20 bases between them. The CDR3 runs 18 residues. The CDR3 region is CATSRDYRPGAADQPQHF. The CDR3 bases are TGTGCCACCAGCAGAGATTATAGGCCAGGAGCGGCGGATCAGCCCCAGCATTTT.

V usage is TRBV7-2 and J usage is TRBJ1-4; D is uncertain. Trimming shortened V by 5 bases and J by 6 bases, and 10 bases separated the two germline ends. The CDR3 has 13 amino acids. Looked up from germline, CDR1 is SGHTA and CDR2 is FQGNSA. The chain's CDR3 is CASSRARDEKLFF. CDR3 bases: TGTGCCAGCAGCAGGGCGAGGGATGAAAAACTGTTTTTT. Drawing the rest from reference TRBV7-2 and TRBJ1-4, the complete variable domain is GAGVSQSPSNKVTEKGKDVELRCDPISGHTALYWYRQSLGQGLEFLIYFQGNSAPDKSGLPSDRFSAERTGGSVSTLTIQRTQQEDSAVYLCASSRARDEKLFFGSGTQLSVL.

J is TRBJ2-5 and V is TRBV5-5; 7 bases match TRBD2. The J segment lost 6 bases and the V segment lost 0 bases, leaving 2 bases of the junction unmatched. Germline values: CDR1 SGHKS, CDR2 YYEKEE (reference sequence). The CDR3 length is 13 residues. This CDR3 is CASSLGGGQTQYF. The DNA of the CDR3 is TGTGCCAGCAGCTTGGGCGGGGGACAGACCCAGTACTTC.

V and J are TRBV7-8 and TRBJ2-3, with D maybe TRBD2 (5 bases). V was trimmed by 7 bases and J by 0 bases, leaving 17 bases between them. This CDR3 is built from 16 residues. Germline V gene lookup returns CDR1 SGHVS and CDR2 FQNEAQ. For the CDR3, the DNA is TGTGCCAGCACCTTTCGGGAACATTATAGCACAGATACGCAGTATTTT. It codes for CASTFREHYSTDTQYF.

This clone was seen just once. V and J are TRBV29-1 and TRBJ1-5; 7 bases agree with TRBD1. J was trimmed by 2 bases and V by 5 bases; bases with no gene match: 6. Germline V gene lookup returns CDR1 SQVTM and CDR2 ANQGSEA. The CDR3 is 14 residues long. The CDR3 bases are TGCAGCGTTTCAGGGGGGACGGGCAATCAGCCCCAGCATTTT. The encoded protein is CSVSGGTGNQPQHF.

V gene TRBV4-3 combines with J gene TRBJ2-7; 10 bases are a match to TRBD1. CDR3 length: 13 residues. The germline CDR1 and CDR2 sequences are LGHNA and YSLEER. V lost 3 bases and J lost 6; bases outside the gene matches: 2. CDR3 bases: TGCGCCAGCAGCCAGGGACAGGGGTTCGAGCAGTACTTC. The encoded protein is CASSQGQGFEQYF.

J is TRBJ1-5 and V is TRBV2; TRBD1 agrees at 9 bases. Germline-derived CDR1 and CDR2 are SNHLY and FYNNEI. After removal of 5 bases from V and 7 bases from J, the junction contained 6 bases not matched to a gene. The CDR3 sequence is 14 residues long. In nucleotides, the CDR3 is TGTGCCAGCAGTCGAGACAGGGGGAACCAGCCCCAGCATTTT. Amino acid sequence: CASSRDRGNQPQHF. Complete variable domain (other parts from reference TRBV2 and TRBJ1-5): EPEVTQTPSHQVTQMGQEVILRCVPISNHLYFYWYRQILGQKVEFLVSFYNNEISEKSEIFDDQFSVERPDGSNFTLKIRSTKLEDSAMYFCASSRDRGNQPQHFGDGTRLSIL.

The J gene is TRBJ2-1, the V gene TRBV5-1; D may be TRBD1 (6 bases). V was trimmed by 0 bases and J by 4 bases, leaving 11 bases between them. Germline V CDR1 and CDR2: SGHRS, YFSETQ. CDR3 length: 15 amino acids. CDR3 protein: CASSLGQGLYNEQFF. The CDR3 DNA follows: TGCGCCAGCAGCTTGGGTCAGGGGCTATACAATGAGCAGTTCTTC.

This clone is a singleton in its sample. At one of its ends the junction is not consistent with the germline gene, which may arise from a read error. Other DNA sequences from this sample encode an identical CDR3 as well. The chain combines TRBV6-6 with TRBJ1-4, with 10 bases identical to TRBD1. This CDR3 spans 15 amino acids. Germline V gene lookup returns CDR1 MNHNY and CDR2 SVGAGI (reference sequence). For the CDR3, the DNA is TGTGCCAGCATTGGACAGGGGGGGACTAATGAAAAATTGTTTTTT. This encodes CASIGQGGTNEKLFF.

The chain recombines TRBV5-1 with TRBJ1-5, with 9 bases fitting TRBD1. J was trimmed by 4 bases and V by 2 bases; bases with no gene match: 4. Per germline, CDR1 SGHRS and CDR2 YFSETQ. The length of the CDR3 is 15 residues. The DNA of the CDR3 is TGCGCCAGCAGCTTTGGGACAGGGAGGAATCAGCCCCAGCATTTT. Translated: CASSFGTGRNQPQHF.

V is TRBV6-1 and J is TRBJ1-2, with D unresolved. The CDR3 sequence is 14 residues long. Between the trimmed V and J ends, which lost 3 bases and 2 bases, there was a span of 10 bases. In germline, CDR1 is MNHNS, CDR2 SASEGT. CDR3 nucleotide sequence: TGTGCCAGCAGTGACCAGGCAGGCAACTATGGCTACACCTTC. Its translation: CASSDQAGNYGYTF.

The chain joins TRBV29-1 to TRBJ1-1, with a possible D match to TRBD1 (5 bases). Germline lookup yields CDR1 SQVTM and CDR2 ANQGSEA. Trimming stripped 5 bases from V and 4 bases from J, with 14 bases between. The CDR3 covers 13 residues. CDR3 nucleotides: TGCAGCGTTCTGTCAGGGCACAGCACTGAAGCTTTCTTT. This sequence encodes CSVLSGHSTEAFF.

The rearrangement joins TRBV9 to TRBJ2-1; 10 positions match TRBD2. V lost 0 bases, J lost 0 bases, and 12 bases stayed unmatched. This CDR3 has 20 amino acids. Germline lookup yields CDR1 SGDLS and CDR2 YYNGEE. The CDR3 spells CASSVAPTSGHGSSYNEQFF. DNA of the CDR3: TGTGCCAGCAGCGTAGCCCCGACTAGCGGGCACGGTAGCTCCTACAATGAGCAGTTCTTC.

This chain uses TRBV10-3 with TRBJ2-4; 14 nucleotides align to TRBD2. The CDR3 runs to 20 residues. Germline CDR1 ENHRY, CDR2 SYGVKD. J gave up 0 bases and V 3 bases, and 10 bases lay outside the gene matches. CDR3 residues: CAISDGTSGGDLAAKNIQYF. The CDR3 nucleotides read TGTGCCATCAGTGATGGGACTAGCGGGGGTGACCTGGCAGCCAAAAACATTCAGTACTTC.

V usage is TRBV28 and J usage is TRBJ2-1; D remains unclear. Trimming removed 3 bases at V and 7 bases at J, with 10 bases between. Germline V gene data show CDR1 as MDHEN and CDR2 as SYDVKM. The CDR3 sequence is 13 residues long. CDR3 DNA sequence: TGTGCCAGCAGTTTGGGTCGCGGTAATGAGCAGTTCTTC. Residues: CASSLGRGNEQFF.

The rearrangement uses TRBV27 and TRBJ2-1; 8 bases line up with TRBD2. CDR1 is MNHEY, CDR2 SMNVEV, per germline (reference sequence). This CDR3 spans 16 amino acids. V shed 11 bases, J shed 7 bases, and the junction held 19 bases outside the gene matches. CDR3 sequence reads: CALSAGGVAGRNEQFF. The CDR3 nucleotides read TGTGCCTTATCGGCCGGGGGAGTAGCGGGGCGAAATGAGCAGTTCTTC.

This chain joins TRBV2 and TRBJ1-4; D is undetermined. The CDR3 has 13 amino acids. Germline V lookup: CDR1 SNHLY, CDR2 FYNNEI. The germline V and J ends were trimmed by 2 bases and 7 bases, with 8 bases remaining between them. The CDR3, as DNA: TGTGCCAGCAGTGAATTGAGGGCTGAAAAACTGTTTTTT. Protein product: CASSELRAEKLFF.

The chain combines TRBV7-9 with TRBJ2-5; TRBD2 is a possible D gene (5 bases). Germline V gives CDR1 SEHNR, CDR2 FQNEAQ (reference sequence). The CDR3 covers 15 residues. V shed 1 base and J shed 2 bases, with 11 bases lying between them. CDR3 DNA: TGTGCCAGCAGCTTAGACCTAGCAGGTCAAGAGACCCAGTACTTC. Amino acids: CASSLDLAGQETQYF.

The chain uses TRBV19 and TRBJ1-5; D call uncertain. Between the trimmed V and J ends, which lost 1 base and 9 bases, there was a span of 13 bases. Germline loops: CDR1 LNHDA, CDR2 SQIVND (reference sequence). This CDR3 comprises 14 residues. CDR3 DNA: TGTGCCAGTAGTATAGCTCCACCCTCCGGGCCCCAGCATTTT. Amino acids: CASSIAPPSGPQHF.

The chain has TRBV6-1 and TRBJ1-2; 8 nucleotides match TRBD1. CDR1 MNHNS and CDR2 SASEGT come from the germline V gene. The CDR3 contains 19 residues. V dropped 1 base and J dropped 4; count of bases not matched to a gene: 17. In nucleotides, the CDR3 is TGTGCCAGCAGTGAAGTTGTATTGCTTGATAGACAGGGGACCTATGGCTACACCTTC. Translating gives CASSEVVLLDRQGTYGYTF.

The chain joins TRBV18 to TRBJ2-3, with unresolved D. Trimming left V 4 bases short and J 0 bases short, with 5 bases between. The CDR3 consists of 13 residues. In germline, CDR1 is KGHSH, CDR2 LQKENI. DNA of the CDR3: TGTGCCAGCTCACAACTTAGCACAGATACGCAGTATTTT. Amino acid sequence: CASSQLSTDTQYF. The full variable domain, completed using reference TRBV18 and TRBJ2-3, is NAGVMQNPRHLVRRRGQEARLRCSPMKGHSHVYWYRQLPEEGLKFMVYLQKENIIDESGMPKERFSAEFPKEGPSILRIQQVVRGDSAAYFCASSQLSTDTQYFGPGTRLTVL.

The V call is TRBV27, the J call TRBJ1-6; D may be TRBD1 (6 bases). This CDR3 has 14 amino acids. V lost 3 bases to trimming and J lost 11 bases, with 14 bases between them. The germline V gene encodes CDR1 MNHEY and CDR2 SMNVEV (reference sequence). The CDR3 nucleotides are TGTGCCAGCAGTTTCGGCAGGGGAGTGACACCCCTCCACTTT. Translation gives CASSFGRGVTPLHF.

J is TRBJ2-3 and V is TRBV29-1, with a tentative D call TRBD2 (6 bases). Germline V gene data show CDR1 as SQVTM and CDR2 as ANQGSEA. This CDR3 region has 13 residues. The V end lost 5 bases, the J end lost 4 bases, and 13 bases lay between the germline ends. The CDR3 nucleotides are TGCAGCGTTAAGACGGGAGTTGCAGATACGCAGTATTTT. It encodes CSVKTGVADTQYF.